Below, 32 T cell receptor beta chains from the same sample are listed, as sequenced in a study of OX40 agonist ivuxolimab in advanced cancers. Clones were read by immunoSEQ multiplex PCR, and TCRdb kept only the in-frame ones, dropping some. This table holds roughly 61,000 clones, around nine tenths found once. Here the sequenced sample was CD4+ or CD8+ T cells sorted from blood, taken in a trial of the OX40 agonist ivuxolimab. The receptors derive from an adult with an advanced solid tumor such as melanoma, head and neck, liver or kidney cancer.

The rearrangement uses TRBV29-1 and TRBJ2-5; unclear D gene. Trimming took off 0 bases at V and 6 bases at J, with 17 bases between the two ends. The CDR3 runs to 15 residues. Germline-derived CDR1 and CDR2 are SQVTM and ANQGSEA. CDR3 loop: CSVEDRYHSMKTQYF. The CDR3 DNA follows: TGCAGCGTTGAAGATCGGTACCATAGTATGAAGACCCAGTACTTC.

The chain couples TRBV14 to TRBJ2-1; the match to TRBD1 covers 7 bases. The junction had 6 bases not matched to a gene; V was cut back by 4 bases and J by 3 bases. Germline assignment: CDR1 SGHDN and CDR2 FVKESK. The CDR3 is 15 residues long. The CDR3 loop is CASSRPGTVYNEQFF. In nucleotides, the CDR3 is TGTGCCAGCAGCCGACCAGGGACAGTCTACAATGAGCAGTTCTTC. The entire variable domain, with the rest obtained from reference TRBV14 and TRBJ2-1, is as follows: EAGVTQFPSHSVIEKGQTVTLRCDPISGHDNLYWYRRVMGKEIKFLLHFVKESKQDESGMPNNRFLAERTGGTYSTLKVQPAELEDSGVYFCASSRPGTVYNEQFFGPGTRLTVL.

The V gene is TRBV9, the J gene TRBJ2-5; possibly TRBD1 or TRBD2 for D (5 bases each). This CDR3 spans 15 amino acids. Trimming removed 4 bases at V and 5 bases at J, with 18 bases between. The germline gives CDR1 SGDLS, CDR2 YYNGEE. The CDR3 loop is CASSQSGSVPETQYF. The CDR3 region has the DNA TGTGCCAGCAGCCAGTCAGGGAGCGTTCCCGAGACCCAGTACTTC.

V and J are TRBV6-4 and TRBJ2-5, with unresolved D. CDR1 is MRHNA, CDR2 SNTAGT, per germline. The CDR3 is made up of 13 amino acids. Trimming took off 6 bases at V and 7 bases at J, with 15 bases between the two ends. CDR3 sequence reads: CASSPTQAGTQYF. The DNA for the CDR3 is TGTGCCAGCAGCCCAACTCAGGCCGGGACCCAGTACTTC.

V usage is TRBV4-1 and J usage is TRBJ2-5; 8 positions match TRBD2. The CDR3 extends over 19 amino acids. The V segment lost 0 bases and the J segment 2 bases; nucleotides outside the gene matches: 14. The germline V gene has CDR1 MGHRA and CDR2 YSYEKL. CDR3: CASSQDPSGAGGGQETQYF. The CDR3 DNA sequence: TGCGCCAGCAGCCAAGACCCATCGGGGGCGGGAGGAGGGCAAGAGACCCAGTACTTC.

This clone appeared once. The chain uses TRBV10-3 and TRBJ2-7; D is possibly TRBD1 (5 bases). Germline V gene data show CDR1 as ENHRY and CDR2 as SYGVKD. The V end lost 10 bases, the J end lost 3 bases, and 10 bases lay between the germline ends. This CDR3 is built from 11 residues. The CDR3 is CATRTGYEQYF. The CDR3 coding sequence is TGTGCCACCCGAACAGGCTACGAGCAGTACTTC.

The chain is built from TRBV7-2 and TRBJ2-1, with 14 bases aligning to TRBD2. The CDR3 loop spans 16 amino acids. Germline V gene lookup returns CDR1 SGHTA and CDR2 FQGNSA. J gave up 7 bases and V 3 bases, and 5 bases lay outside the gene matches. CDR3 DNA sequence: TGTGCCAGCAGCTTGGGGGGGACTAGCGGGAGTAATGAGCAGTTCTTC. It is translated as CASSLGGTSGSNEQFF. Looking up the rest from reference TRBV7-2 and TRBJ2-1 gives the full variable domain: GAGVSQSPSNKVTEKGKDVELRCDPISGHTALYWYRQSLGQGLEFLIYFQGNSAPDKSGLPSDRFSAERTGGSVSTLTIQRTQQEDSAVYLCASSLGGTSGSNEQFFGPGTRLTVL.

This chain connects TRBV5-1 to TRBJ2-1; TRBD2 aligns across 9 bases. There are 16 residues in the CDR3. The ends lost 0 bases at V and 9 bases at J; junction bases unmatched: 10. CDR1 is SGHRS, CDR2 YFSETQ, per germline. The CDR3 loop is CASSLESGRSGIEQFF. DNA for the CDR3: TGCGCCAGCAGCTTGGAAAGCGGGAGGTCGGGCATTGAGCAGTTCTTC.

The gene calls are TRBV28 and TRBJ2-7; TRBD1 matches at 9 bases. The CDR3 loop spans 12 amino acids. The germline V gene encodes CDR1 MDHEN and CDR2 SYDVKM. Trimming at V came to 7 bases and at J to 12 bases, leaving 10 bases not matched to a gene. The CDR3 DNA reads TGTGCCAGCAACACTCTGGACAGGGGCCGGTACTTC. Protein: CASNTLDRGRYF.

This clone was counted once. The genes are TRBV9 and TRBJ2-1; a possible D gene is TRBD2 (6 bases). Germline V lookup: CDR1 SGDLS, CDR2 YYNGEE. Trimming took 3 bases from V and 0 from J, leaving 13 bases between them. This CDR3 region has 16 residues. As DNA, the CDR3 is TGTGCCAGCAGCGGAGGGACTCAAAGCTCCTACAATGAGCAGTTCTTC. Amino acids: CASSGGTQSSYNEQFF.

The chain uses TRBV9 and TRBJ2-3; D is perhaps TRBD1 (5 bases). CDR1 is SGDLS, CDR2 YYNGEE, per germline. The V end lost 0 bases, the J end lost 5 bases, and 10 bases lay between the germline ends. CDR3 length equals 14 residues. CDR3 residues: CASSVAEGEDTQYF. The CDR3 DNA reads as TGTGCCAGCAGCGTAGCTGAAGGGGAAGATACGCAGTATTTT.

This clone was seen just once. The chain uses TRBV19 and TRBJ1-4; D unclear. Trimming shortened V by 7 bases and J by 0 bases, and 12 bases separated the two germline ends. The CDR3 consists of 15 residues. The germline V gene encodes CDR1 LNHDA and CDR2 SQIVND (reference sequence). The CDR3 spells CASMAGGTTNEKLFF. The CDR3 DNA reads TGTGCCAGTATGGCGGGAGGAACAACTAATGAAAAACTGTTTTTT.

The chain employs TRBV6-6 and TRBJ1-4; TRBD1 matches at 8 bases. Trimming at V came to 5 bases and at J to 7 bases, leaving 9 bases not matched to a gene. This CDR3 is built from 15 residues. Germline CDR1 MNHNY, CDR2 SVGAGI (reference sequence). CDR3: CASSPNGQGFEKLFF. In nucleotides, the CDR3 is TGTGCCAGCAGTCCCAATGGACAGGGTTTTGAAAAACTGTTTTTT.

V is TRBV19 and J is TRBJ1-4, with TRBD1 as a possible D gene (6 bases). The CDR3 runs 14 residues. Trimming shortened V by 9 bases and J by 8 bases, and 19 bases separated the two germline ends. Germline values: CDR1 LNHDA, CDR2 SQIVND (reference sequence). CDR3 coding DNA: TGTGCCAGCGCAAAGGACAGCGCGTTCGAAAAACTGTTTTTT. It codes for CASAKDSAFEKLFF.

This clone was seen once. The CDR3 nucleotides are TGTGCCAGCAGCCCGGGGGTGGGGTACACTGAAGCTTTCTTT. It translates to CASSPGVGYTEAFF. This chain links TRBV7-9 with TRBJ1-1, with D perhaps TRBD1 (5 bases). CDR1 is SEHNR and CDR2 is FQNEAQ in the germline V gene (reference sequence). The CDR3 runs 14 residues. Trimming removed 5 bases at V and 3 bases at J, with 13 bases between.

V gene TRBV7-2 combines with J gene TRBJ1-5; D uncertain. CDR1 is SGHTA and CDR2 is FQGNSA in the germline V gene. V lost 5 bases, J lost 0 bases, and 8 bases lay in between. CDR3 length equals 14 residues. CDR3 bases: TGTGCCAGCAGCCCCGGTAGTAGCAATCAGCCCCAGCATTTT. Its protein is CASSPGSSNQPQHF.

The chain uses TRBV5-1 and TRBJ2-1; TRBD2 matches at 12 bases. This CDR3 comprises 15 residues. V was clipped by 7 bases and J by 8 bases; unmatched bases: 10. CDR1 is SGHRS and CDR2 is YFSETQ in the germline V gene. The CDR3 DNA sequence: TGCGCCAGCTTTGAGACTAGCGGGAGTGTCTATGAGCAGTTCTTC. This codes for CASFETSGSVYEQFF.

The rearrangement uses TRBV1 and TRBJ1-4. TRBV1 is a known pseudogene. The CDR3 is 12 amino acids. DNA for the CDR3: TGCACCAGCAGCCAAGCCCATGAAAAACTGTTTTTT. It specifies CTSSQAHEKLFF.

This chain joins TRBV7-2 and TRBJ2-6; D call uncertain. Trimming removed 1 base from V and 4 bases from J, with 14 bases in between. Germline CDR1 is SGHTA and CDR2 is FQGNSA. This CDR3 is built from 17 residues. CDR3 DNA sequence: TGTGCCAGCAGCTTAGTGATTCTCGTGGAAGGGGCCAACGTCCTGACTTTC. Translated: CASSLVILVEGANVLTF. The full variable domain, in which reference TRBV7-2 and TRBJ2-6 provide the parts outside the CDR3, is GAGVSQSPSNKVTEKGKDVELRCDPISGHTALYWYRQSLGQGLEFLIYFQGNSAPDKSGLPSDRFSAERTGGSVSTLTIQRTQQEDSAVYLCASSLVILVEGANVLTFGAGSRLTVL.

This chain connects TRBV30 to TRBJ1-2; unclear D gene. Trimming shortened V by 3 bases and J by 1 base, and 3 bases separated the two germline ends. CDR3 length equals 11 residues. The V gene's germline CDR1 is GTSNPN and CDR2 SVGIG (reference sequence). CDR3 nucleotides: TGTGCCTGGAGGAGTAACTATGGCTACACCTTC. As protein: CAWRSNYGYTF.

The genes are TRBV7-6 and TRBJ2-2, with 9 positions matching TRBD1. The CDR3 length is 16 residues. The ends lost 5 bases at V and 6 bases at J; junction bases unmatched: 10. Per the germline V gene, CDR1 is SGHVS and CDR2 is FNYEAQ. This chain's CDR3 is CASSQGQGNMPGELFF. The CDR3 DNA reads TGTGCCAGCAGCCAAGGACAGGGGAACATGCCCGGGGAGCTGTTTTTT.

The chain uses TRBV29-1 and TRBJ2-5, with D possibly being TRBD1 or TRBD2 (5 bases each). The CDR3 loop spans 15 amino acids. V was cut by 4 bases and J by 9 bases, with 24 bases left in between. CDR1 SQVTM and CDR2 ANQGSEA come from the germline V gene. Here the CDR3 reads CSVARGAGPMGAQYF. The DNA of the CDR3 is TGCAGCGTTGCCCGCGGAGCAGGGCCGATGGGGGCCCAGTACTTC.

The chain recombines TRBV11-2 with TRBJ1-1; 8 bases agree with TRBD1. V lost 5 bases to trimming and J lost 1 base; unmatched junction nucleotides: 9. Germline CDR1 SGHAT, CDR2 FQNNGV. The length of the CDR3 is 16 residues. The CDR3 here is CASSPRAGGGNTEAFF. CDR3 nucleotide sequence: TGTGCCAGCAGCCCACGGGCAGGGGGCGGGAACACTGAAGCTTTCTTT.

The chain recombines TRBV19 with TRBJ2-5, with D maybe TRBD1 (5 bases). The end of the DNA fits TRBJ2-7 better, so the J call may be wrong. The CDR3 loop spans 15 amino acids. The germline CDR1 and CDR2 sequences are LNHDA and SQIVND (reference sequence). The CDR3 here is CASSILEAGNYEQYF. CDR3 nucleotide sequence: TGTGCCAGTAGTATATTAGAGGCAGGGAACTACGAGCAGTACTTC.

The chain has TRBV6-5 and TRBJ1-1, with D possibly TRBD1 on 5 matching bases. With 0 bases removed from V and 3 bases from J, the gap between germline ends came to 11 bases. This CDR3 spans 15 amino acids. Germline V lookup: CDR1 MNHEY, CDR2 SVGAGI. CDR3 protein: CASSYSSLRDTEAFF. CDR3 coding DNA: TGTGCCAGCAGTTACTCAAGCCTCAGGGACACTGAAGCTTTCTTT.

The chain recombines TRBV28 with TRBJ1-2; unclear D gene. The length of the CDR3 is 13 residues. V lost 6 bases and J 4 bases, leaving 12 bases between the germline ends. Looked up from germline, CDR1 is MDHEN and CDR2 is SYDVKM. CDR3 nucleotide sequence: TGTGCCAGCAGGCAAAGGGCTAGCTATGGCTACACCTTC. Its protein product is CASRQRASYGYTF.

This rearrangement joins TRBV6-1 to TRBJ2-5; possible D gene TRBD1, 5 bases. The last part of the DNA fits TRBJ2-7 better; the J call may be wrong. The CDR3 length is 14 residues. CDR1 is MNHNS, CDR2 SASEGT, per germline. CDR3 sequence reads: CASRADMAAYEQYF. As DNA, the CDR3 is TGTGCCAGCAGGGCGGACATGGCGGCGTACGAGCAGTACTTC.

The CDR3 DNA sequence: TGTGCCAGTAGCCCTGGAGGGGGAAATAGCAATCAGCCCCAGCATTTT. As protein: CASSPGGGNSNQPQHF. The rearrangement uses TRBV19 and TRBJ1-5; TRBD1 might be the D (6 bases). Trimming stripped 6 bases from V and 0 bases from J, with 15 bases between. This CDR3 has 16 residues. CDR1 LNHDA and CDR2 SQIVND come from the germline V gene (reference sequence).

The chain combines TRBV6-1 with TRBJ2-7; no reliable D call. Trimming stripped 4 bases from V and 7 bases from J, with 17 bases between. This CDR3 has 14 residues. The germline V gene encodes CDR1 MNHNS and CDR2 SASEGT. The CDR3 coding sequence is TGTGCCAGCAGTGCCTATATCGATGGCAAGGAGCAGTACTTC. It encodes CASSAYIDGKEQYF.

V is TRBV11-2 and J is TRBJ2-1; D remains ambiguous. Germline CDR1 is SGHAT and CDR2 is FQNNGV. V lost 0 bases, J lost 6 bases, and 9 bases lay in between. The CDR3 contains 14 residues. DNA for the CDR3: TGTGCCAGCAGCTTAGATCCGGCTATCAATGAGCAGTTCTTC. The encoded protein is CASSLDPAINEQFF.

The chain carries TRBV27 and TRBJ2-7; tentatively, D is TRBD1 or TRBD2 (5 bases each). The ends were cut back, 6 bases at V and 2 bases at J, with 5 bases in the middle. Germline V gene data show CDR1 as MNHEY and CDR2 as SMNVEV (reference sequence). The CDR3 length is 11 residues. CDR3 nucleotides: TGTGCCAGCAGGGGGGCCTACGAGCAGTACTTC. It is translated as CASRGAYEQYF.

This chain connects TRBV5-1 to TRBJ2-7, with D perhaps TRBD2 (6 bases). Trimming took off 2 bases at V and 3 bases at J, with 15 bases between the two ends. Per the germline V gene, CDR1 is SGHRS and CDR2 is YFSETQ. This CDR3 region has 15 residues. CDR3 in amino acids: CASSFGLASNYEQYF. For the CDR3, the DNA is TGCGCCAGCAGCTTTGGGCTAGCGAGCAACTACGAGCAGTACTTC.